Included here is one T cell receptor (beta chain) sequence, with context. The record originates from a study of cytotoxic CD8 clonotypes in ibrutinib-treated CLL. The CDR3 is 13 amino acids. The V and J ends lost 6 bases and 2 bases respectively, with 13 bases between them. Germline-derived CDR1 and CDR2 are SQVTM and ANQGSEA. TCRdb's copy holds only in-frame clones and misses some; the assay was immunoSEQ multiplex PCR. Of 65,000 to 80,000 clones detected, less than 85% appear once; the ten largest clones hold about 39%. This specimen consisted of PBMCs, obtained after 24 months of ibrutinib treatment. The receptor's source is a human donor with chronic lymphocytic leukemia. The chain combines TRBV29-1 with TRBJ2-5; D perhaps matches TRBD2 (5 bases). In DNA form, the CDR3 reads TGCAGCGTCGCCCCCGGGAATCAAGAGACCCAGTACTTC. As protein: CSVAPGNQETQYF. The full variable domain, in which reference TRBV29-1 and TRBJ2-5 provide the parts outside the CDR3, is SAVISQKPSRDICQRGTSLTIQCQVDSQVTMMFWYRQQPGQSLTLIATANQGSEATYESGFVIDKFPISRPNLTFSTLTVSNMSPEDSSIYLCSVAPGNQETQYFGPGTRLLVL.